A selection of T cell receptor beta chains follows, all from one sample in a study of monozygotic twins with cystic fibrosis. Repertoires were generated with immunoSEQ multiplex PCR, while TCRdb's copy carries only in-frame clones and drops some. Of some 32,000 clones in the sample, roughly 96% are singletons; the top ten hold 0.17%. Sequencing was performed on blood. These receptors were collected from a girl aged 2-10 years with cystic fibrosis. Each CDR3 is given with its conserved first and last residue. Expanded clones get a size class; other rows say once, few or many, or leave the size out.

clone size	V gene	CDR3 protein
-	TRBV10-2	CASSESLGTAEAFF
-	TRBV6-5	CATFQGNTEAFF
-	TRBV9	CASSTSGGGDNEQFF
-	TRBV27	CASTPGTSSYNEQFF
-	TRBV5-3	CARSPTPGGKNTEAFF
-	TRBV30	CAWSGTGGNYGYTF
-	TRBV5-6	CASSLLGQGPYQPQHF
once	TRBV5-1	CASSLDPSEAFF
-	TRBV5-8	CASSLARGASYGYTF
-	TRBV9	CASSTGTENQPQHF
-	TRBV5-1	CASSQSYEQYF
-	TRBV6-5	CATGQGRKSEAFF
-	TRBV2	CASSERGRGRGDQPQHF
-	TRBV7-9	CASSLEGPTEAFF
-	TRBV5-1	CASSPDGQANTEAFF
-	TRBV15	CATSRDQGTNYEQYF
-	TRBV7-8	CASSLKPQDGNTIYF
-	TRBV27	CASRLSTGWVYEQYF
-	TRBV6-5	CASSVDRVNQPQHF
-	TRBV4-1	CASSQDRGVSDEQFF
once	TRBV19	CASSMGQGAYEQYF
-	TRBV19	CASSPGLAGGPFRSKETQYF
-	TRBV28	CASSFGGDQPQHF
-	TRBV25-1	CASSDAGTSTDTQYF
-	TRBV5-4	CASSPQNTEAFF
-	TRBV6-5	CASSQLTQTYEQYF
-	TRBV28	CASSSGQGVMNTEAFF
-	TRBV7-8	CASSWGPGFRYNEQFF
-	TRBV19	CASSTTLAGTSTDTQYF
-	TRBV30	CAWAVTDTQYF
-	TRBV9	CASSGGESNTEAFF
-	TRBV6-5	CASSRDREAGELFF
-	TRBV12-5	CASGAGTPDAEAFF
-	TRBV25-1	CASSDTYEQYF
-	TRBV5-1	CASSLSTNTEAFF
-	TRBV30	CAWSSSGMANEQFF
-	TRBV5-1	CASSVYGAGRIGGEQYF
-	TRBV30	CAWGARWRAGTIGITF
-	TRBV30	CAWSPSRGTMNTEAFF
-	TRBV2	CASSPGLAFETQYF
-	TRBV6-4	CASSETGFSYNEQFF
-	TRBV29-1	CSVESVREGWGYTF
-	TRBV7-2	CASSLGLPGTGELFF
once	TRBV28	CASSSRQGYQPQHF
-	TRBV28	CASTATGGLAGVHNEQFF
-	TRBV6-6	CASSYGVGAGYTF
-	TRBV19	CASSTPGLAGFWHTGELFF
-	TRBV9	CASSEGRYYGYTF
-	TRBV15	CATSRIAGGSDTQYF
-	TRBV28	CASSLSIVVHGYTF
-	TRBV5-4	CASRTLKNRDSADYTF